This T cell receptor beta chain is drawn from a study of cytomegalovirus exposure and HLA in healthy donors. Study-level findings and limits: The study designated around 150 TCR beta chains cytomegalovirus-associated. In a later analysis, first-cohort TCR clusters were found to tend to co-occur in the 130 or so validation repertoires. Most TCR sequences were seen very rarely across donors, but some public TCRs occurred in many.

As for this clone: Its specificity is unknown.

TCRdb's table, derived via immunoSEQ multiplex PCR, lists solely in-frame clones and lacks some. Of a few hundred thousand clones listed, roughly 90% are singletons. V gave up 2 bases and J gave up 8 bases; unmatched junction bases: 2. In germline, CDR1 is SGHRS, CDR2 YFSETQ. There are 14 residues in the CDR3. The J gene is TRBJ1-4, the V gene TRBV5-1; TRBD1 matches 11 bases. The clonotype was recovered from a woman aged 18 to 35 in good health and CMV-seronegative. Sequences were obtained from PBMCs. The CDR3 DNA reads as TGCGCCAGCAGCTTCGGACAGGGGGCCGAAAAACTGTTTTTT. As protein: CASSFGQGAEKLFF.